This entry concerns a single T cell receptor beta chain. This sample was taken from a study of patients and donors after allogeneic stem cell transplantation. Unmatched junction bases numbered 10, after V lost 5 bases and J lost 4 bases. There are 16 residues in the CDR3. Germline assignment: CDR1 SGHRS and CDR2 YFSETQ. TCRdb used MiXCR to reprocess the RT-PCR reads, holding one entry per CDR3 protein. In the table there are roughly 880,000 distinct CDR3 sequences, 15% to 20% of which are singletons. Material: blood, either unsorted or a sorted T cell fraction (not recorded which). The sequence came from a human donor who was either an allogeneic HSCT recipient or a stem cell or donor lymphocyte infusion donor (not recorded which). It is not recorded whose cells these are; they may come from a transplant donor. The genes are TRBV5-1 and TRBJ2-3, with TRBD2 matching 10 bases. The CDR3: CASRRPAGGHADTQYF. For the CDR3, the DNA is TGCGCCAGCAGGAGGCCAGCGGGGGGGCACGCAGATACGCAGTATTTT.